The 2 T cell receptor beta chains reported below all come from one sample, sequenced in a study of blood T cells in healthy people across ages. A second about 6 to 11 cycle PCR used barcoded and J-beta primers. TCRdb itself ran the 5' RACE reads through MiXCR, one entry per CDR3 protein. Of about 930,000 distinct CDR3 sequences in the sample, roughly 29% were seen once. These data were likewise used in another study, on T cells of mothers and their children.

The specimen was blood. The receptors shown here come from a woman aged 35 to 49 in good health.

This clonotype was counted ten times or more. The genes are TRBV5-1 and TRBJ2-3; D could derive from TRBD1 or TRBD2 (7 bases each). CDR3 length: 15 amino acids. V shed 0 bases and J shed 10 bases, with 18 bases lying between them. Germline V gene sequence: CDR1 SGHRS, CDR2 YFSETQ. This CDR3 is CASSLGGTNRGAQYF. CDR3 nucleotides: TGCGCCAGCAGCTTGGGAGGGACTAACAGGGGCGCGCAGTATTTT.

This clonotype was recorded many times. The gene calls are TRBV5-1 and TRBJ1-2; 11 bases line up with TRBD1. V dropped 3 bases and J dropped 3; count of bases not matched to a gene: 7. The CDR3 spans 16 residues. Germline CDR1 SGHRS, CDR2 YFSETQ. The CDR3 loop is CASSYGQGAADYGYTF. The CDR3, as DNA: TGCGCCAGCAGCTACGGACAGGGGGCAGCTGACTATGGCTACACCTTC.